The following is a T cell receptor beta chain sequence with its context. The data stem from a study of blood T cell repertoires in COVID-19. Original handling: The assay estimated nucleated cells by amplifying reference gene primers. Produced via immunoSEQ multiplex PCR; TCRdb's table is partial and in-frame only. V and J calls and clone size are as listed in that table; D and trimming were resolved from the DNA. Of tens of thousands of clones listed, about 90% were seen once; the top ten hold approximately 2.1%. Germline V gene lookup returns CDR1 LGHNA and CDR2 YNFKEQ. This CDR3 spans 15 amino acids. Trimming pared 3 bases from V and 5 bases from J, leaving 16 bases between.

The V and J genes are TRBV4-2 and TRBJ1-1; D ambiguous. The clonotype originates from a man between 60 and 75 years old with acute or convalescent COVID-19. The sequenced material came from peripheral blood. The CDR3 DNA is TGTGCCAGCAGCCAGACGGGAGCCACTAATACTGAAGCTTTCTTT. This translates into CASSQTGATNTEAFF.